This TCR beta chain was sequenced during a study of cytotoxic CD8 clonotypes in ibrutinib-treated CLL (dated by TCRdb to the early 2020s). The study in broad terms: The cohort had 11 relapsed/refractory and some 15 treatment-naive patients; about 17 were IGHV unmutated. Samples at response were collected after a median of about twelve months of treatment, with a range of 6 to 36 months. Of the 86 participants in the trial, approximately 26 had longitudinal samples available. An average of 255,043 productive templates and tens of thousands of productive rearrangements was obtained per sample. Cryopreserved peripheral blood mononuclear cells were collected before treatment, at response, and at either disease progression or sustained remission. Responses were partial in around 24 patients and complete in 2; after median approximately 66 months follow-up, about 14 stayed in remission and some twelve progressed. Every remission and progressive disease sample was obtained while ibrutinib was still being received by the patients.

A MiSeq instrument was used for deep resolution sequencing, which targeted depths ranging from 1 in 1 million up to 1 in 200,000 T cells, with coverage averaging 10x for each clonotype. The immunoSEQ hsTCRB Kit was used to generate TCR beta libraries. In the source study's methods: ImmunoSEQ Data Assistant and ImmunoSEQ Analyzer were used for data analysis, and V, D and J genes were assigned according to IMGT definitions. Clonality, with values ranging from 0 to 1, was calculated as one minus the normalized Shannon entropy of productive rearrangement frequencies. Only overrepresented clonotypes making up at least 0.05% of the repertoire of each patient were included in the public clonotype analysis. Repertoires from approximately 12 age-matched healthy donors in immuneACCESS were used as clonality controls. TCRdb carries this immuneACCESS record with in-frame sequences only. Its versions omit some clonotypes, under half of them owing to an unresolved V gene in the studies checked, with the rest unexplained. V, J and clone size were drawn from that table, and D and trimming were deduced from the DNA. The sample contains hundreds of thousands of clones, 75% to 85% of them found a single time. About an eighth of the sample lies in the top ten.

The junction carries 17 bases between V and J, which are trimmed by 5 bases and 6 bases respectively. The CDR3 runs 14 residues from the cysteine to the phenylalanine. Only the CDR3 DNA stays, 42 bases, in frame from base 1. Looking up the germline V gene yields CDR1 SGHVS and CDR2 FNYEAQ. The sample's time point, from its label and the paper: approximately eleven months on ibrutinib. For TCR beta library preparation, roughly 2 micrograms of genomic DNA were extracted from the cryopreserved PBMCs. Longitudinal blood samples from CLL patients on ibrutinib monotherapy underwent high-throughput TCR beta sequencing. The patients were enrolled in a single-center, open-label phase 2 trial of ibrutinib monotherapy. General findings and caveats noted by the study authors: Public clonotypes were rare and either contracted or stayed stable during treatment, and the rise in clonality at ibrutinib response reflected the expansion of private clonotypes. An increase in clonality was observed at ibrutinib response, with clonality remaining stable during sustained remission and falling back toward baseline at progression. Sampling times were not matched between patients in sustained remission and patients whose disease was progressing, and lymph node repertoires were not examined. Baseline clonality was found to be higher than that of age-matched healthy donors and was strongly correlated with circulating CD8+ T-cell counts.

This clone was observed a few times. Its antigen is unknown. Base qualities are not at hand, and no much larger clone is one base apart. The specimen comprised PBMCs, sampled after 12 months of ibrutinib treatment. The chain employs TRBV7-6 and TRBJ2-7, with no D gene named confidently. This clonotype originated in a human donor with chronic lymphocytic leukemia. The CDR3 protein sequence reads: CASSARSGWGEQYF. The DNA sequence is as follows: TGTGCCAGCAGCGCCCGTTCCGGGTGGGGCGAGCAGTACTTC. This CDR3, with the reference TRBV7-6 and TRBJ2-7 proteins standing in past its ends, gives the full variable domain GAGVSQSPRYKVTKRGQDVALRCDPISGHVSLYWYRQALGQGPEFLTYFNYEAQQDKSGLPNDRFSAERPEGSISTLTIQRTEQRDSAMYRCASSARSGWGEQYFGPGTRLTVT.